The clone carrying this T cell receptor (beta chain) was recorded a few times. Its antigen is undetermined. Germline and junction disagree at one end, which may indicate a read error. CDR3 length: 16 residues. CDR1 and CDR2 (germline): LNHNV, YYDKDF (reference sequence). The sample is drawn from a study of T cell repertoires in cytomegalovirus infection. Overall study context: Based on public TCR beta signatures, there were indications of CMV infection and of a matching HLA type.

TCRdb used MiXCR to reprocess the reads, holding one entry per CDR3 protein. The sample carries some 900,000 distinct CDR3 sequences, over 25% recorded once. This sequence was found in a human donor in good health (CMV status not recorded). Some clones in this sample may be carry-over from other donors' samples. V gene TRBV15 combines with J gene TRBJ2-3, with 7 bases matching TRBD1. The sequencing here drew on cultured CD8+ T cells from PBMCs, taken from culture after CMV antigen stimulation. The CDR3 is CATSREPVRGTDTQYF. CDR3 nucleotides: TGTGCCACCAGTAGAGAACCGGTCAGGGGGACAGATACGCAGTATTTT.